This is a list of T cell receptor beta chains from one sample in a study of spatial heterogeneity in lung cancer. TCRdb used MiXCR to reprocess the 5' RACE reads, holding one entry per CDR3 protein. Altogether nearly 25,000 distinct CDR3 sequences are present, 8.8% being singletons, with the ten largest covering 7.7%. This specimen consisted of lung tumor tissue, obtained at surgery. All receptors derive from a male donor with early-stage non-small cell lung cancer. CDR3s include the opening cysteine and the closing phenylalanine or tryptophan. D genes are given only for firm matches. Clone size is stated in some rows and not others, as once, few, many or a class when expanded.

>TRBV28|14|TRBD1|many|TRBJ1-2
CASSLTDRGYGYTF
TGTGCCAGCAGTTTAACGGACAGGGGCTATGGCTACACCTTC
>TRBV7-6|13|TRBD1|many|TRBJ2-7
CASSQDRGYEQYF
TGTGCCAGCAGTCAGGACAGGGGCTACGAGCAGTACTTC
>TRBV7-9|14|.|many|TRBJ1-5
CASSLRDHNQPQHF
TGTGCCAGCAGCTTACGGGACCACAATCAGCCCCAGCATTTT
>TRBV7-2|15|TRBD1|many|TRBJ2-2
CASSFRDREAGELFF
TGTGCCAGCAGCTTCCGGGACAGGGAGGCCGGGGAGCTGTTTTTT
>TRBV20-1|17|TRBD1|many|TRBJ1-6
CSARVWDRGFSNSPLHF
TGCAGTGCTAGAGTTTGGGACAGGGGCTTTTCGAATTCACCCCTCCACTTT
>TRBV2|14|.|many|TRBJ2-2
CASSGPNPSGELFF
TGTGCCAGCAGTGGACCAAATCCATCCGGGGAGCTGTTTTTT
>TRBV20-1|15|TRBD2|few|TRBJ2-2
CSAARAGGDTGELFF
TGCAGTGCTGCCCGGGCCGGGGGGGACACCGGGGAGCTGTTTTTT
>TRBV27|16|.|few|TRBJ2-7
CASSLFPRGAAYEQYF
TGTGCCAGCAGTTTATTCCCCCGGGGGGCTGCCTACGAGCAGTACTTC
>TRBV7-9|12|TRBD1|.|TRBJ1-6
CASSGDRSPLHF
TGTGCCAGCAGCGGGGACAGATCACCCCTCCACTTT
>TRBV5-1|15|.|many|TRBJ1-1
CASSFRQGKGTEAFF
TGCGCCAGCAGCTTTCGTCAGGGAAAGGGCACTGAAGCTTTCTTT
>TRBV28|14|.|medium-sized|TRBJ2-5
CASKGQRGQETQYF
TGTGCCAGCAAGGGTCAAAGGGGACAAGAGACCCAGTACTTC
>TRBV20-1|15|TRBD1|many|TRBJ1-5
CSASPLGQDHQPQHF
TGCAGTGCTAGTCCCCTGGGACAGGATCATCAGCCCCAGCATTTT
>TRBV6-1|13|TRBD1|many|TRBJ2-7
CASRTGNTYEQYF
TGTGCCAGCAGGACAGGGAACACCTACGAGCAGTACTTC
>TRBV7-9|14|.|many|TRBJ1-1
CASSPSRGNTEAFF
TGTGCCAGCAGTCCGTCCAGGGGGAACACTGAAGCTTTCTTT
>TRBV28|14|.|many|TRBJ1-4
CASLPQGSNEKLFF
TGTGCCAGCTTACCACAGGGCTCTAATGAAAAACTGTTTTTT
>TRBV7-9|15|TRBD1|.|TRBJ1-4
CASSLEGQPNEKLFF
TGTGCCAGCAGCTTAGAGGGACAGCCTAATGAAAAACTGTTTTTT
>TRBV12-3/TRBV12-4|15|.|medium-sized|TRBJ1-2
CASSLGKWASYGYTF
TGTGCCAGCAGTTTAGGGAAGTGGGCTTCCTATGGCTACACCTTC
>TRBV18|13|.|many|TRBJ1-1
CASSPDMNTEAFF
TGTGCCAGCTCACCCGACATGAACACTGAAGCTTTCTTT
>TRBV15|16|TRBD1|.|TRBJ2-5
CATSSAGQGRQETQYF
TGTGCCACCAGCAGCGCCGGACAGGGGAGACAAGAGACCCAGTACTTC
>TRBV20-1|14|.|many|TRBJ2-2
CSAKGGLDTGELFF
TGCAGTGCAAAGGGGGGTTTGGACACCGGGGAGCTGTTTTTT
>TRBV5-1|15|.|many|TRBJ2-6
CASSWTDSGANVLTF
TGCGCCAGCAGCTGGACAGATTCTGGGGCCAACGTCCTGACTTTC
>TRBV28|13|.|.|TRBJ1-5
CASRSYSNQPQHF
TGTGCCAGCAGATCATATAGCAATCAGCCCCAGCATTTT
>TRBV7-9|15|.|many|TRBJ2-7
CASSSVPSNSYEQYF
TGTGCCAGCAGCTCCGTCCCGAGCAACTCCTACGAGCAGTACTTC
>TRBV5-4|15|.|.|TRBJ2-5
CASSLFLASQETQYF
TGTGCCAGCAGCTTGTTCCTAGCATCCCAAGAGACCCAGTACTTC
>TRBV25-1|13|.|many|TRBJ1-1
CASSGIRNTEAFF
TGTGCCAGCAGTGGGATAAGGAACACTGAAGCTTTCTTT
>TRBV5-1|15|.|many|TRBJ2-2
CASSFRDPNTGELFF
TGCGCCAGCAGCTTTAGGGACCCTAACACCGGGGAGCTGTTTTTT
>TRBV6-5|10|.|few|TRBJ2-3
CASHTDTQYF
TGTGCCAGCCACACAGATACGCAGTATTTT
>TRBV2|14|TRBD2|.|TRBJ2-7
CASSGVAGFYEQYF
TGTGCCAGCAGTGGGGTAGCGGGGTTCTACGAGCAGTACTTC
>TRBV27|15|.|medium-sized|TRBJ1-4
CASSTTGRGVEKLFF
TGTGCCAGCAGTACAACAGGACGGGGGGTCGAAAAACTGTTTTTT